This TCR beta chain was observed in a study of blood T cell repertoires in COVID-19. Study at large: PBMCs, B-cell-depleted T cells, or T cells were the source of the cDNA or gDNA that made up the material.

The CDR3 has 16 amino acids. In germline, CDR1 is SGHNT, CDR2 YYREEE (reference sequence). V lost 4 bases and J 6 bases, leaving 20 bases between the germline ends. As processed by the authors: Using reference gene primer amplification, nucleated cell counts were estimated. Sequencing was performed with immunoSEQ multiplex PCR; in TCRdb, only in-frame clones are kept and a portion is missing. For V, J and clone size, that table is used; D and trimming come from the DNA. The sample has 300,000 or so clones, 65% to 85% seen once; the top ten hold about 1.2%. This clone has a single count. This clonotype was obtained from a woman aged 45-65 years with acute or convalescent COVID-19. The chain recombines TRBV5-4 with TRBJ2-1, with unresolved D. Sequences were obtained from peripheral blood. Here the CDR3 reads CASSLDLTTPVNEQFF. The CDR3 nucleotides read TGTGCCAGCAGCCTGGATCTTACGACTCCCGTCAATGAGCAGTTCTTC.